Each of the 22 T cell receptor beta chains below was sequenced from the same sample in a study of T cells in Graves' hyperthyroidism and ophthalmopathy. Amplified regions were TCR beta CDR3 sequences from RNA transcripts. An initial round of RT-PCR targeting the TCR CDR3 relied on the HTBI primer set. TCRdb itself ran the multiplex PCR reads through MiXCR, one entry per CDR3 protein. The sample lists about 570,000 distinct CDR3 sequences, just over 45% occurring once. Sequences were obtained from peripheral blood or thyroid tissue (not recorded which). The source of these receptors is an adult woman with Graves' disease, either hyperthyroidism or ophthalmopathy (not recorded which).

This clonotype was counted a few times. The chain joins TRBV7-2 to TRBJ1-1; D is possibly TRBD1 (5 bases). Germline V gives CDR1 SGHTA, CDR2 FQGNSA. The CDR3 consists of 14 residues. V dropped 5 bases and J dropped 5 bases, with 15 bases sitting between them. CDR3 DNA: TGTGCCAGCAGCACAGACGGGGGAGGGACTGAAGCTTTCTTT. Protein sequence: CASSTDGGGTEAFF. Full variable domain (rest looked up from reference TRBV7-2 and TRBJ1-1): GAGVSQSPSNKVTEKGKDVELRCDPISGHTALYWYRQSLGQGLEFLIYFQGNSAPDKSGLPSDRFSAERTGGSVSTLTIQRTQQEDSAVYLCASSTDGGGTEAFFGQGTRLTVV.

The sample holds many counts of this clonotype. The chain recombines TRBV9 with TRBJ2-7; 11 nucleotides match TRBD2. Germline lookup yields CDR1 SGDLS and CDR2 YYNGEE. The J segment lost 2 bases and the V segment lost 4 bases, leaving 5 bases of the junction unmatched. This CDR3 spans 15 amino acids. This CDR3 reads CASSLGTSGAYEQYF. The CDR3, as DNA: TGTGCCAGCAGCCTGGGGACTAGCGGAGCCTACGAGCAGTACTTC.

This chain connects TRBV15 to TRBJ1-1; 9 bases are shared with TRBD1. This CDR3 comprises 15 residues. Germline V gives CDR1 LNHNV, CDR2 YYDKDF (reference sequence). Trimming at V came to 2 bases and at J to 11 bases, leaving 12 bases not matched to a gene. The CDR3 DNA sequence: TGTGCCACCAGCAGACGGGGACAGGGTAGGATGGCCGCTTTCTTT. Translated: CATSRRGQGRMAAFF.

V gene TRBV7-2 combines with J gene TRBJ2-5; D not certain. The germline gives CDR1 SGHTA, CDR2 FQGNSA. V was cut by 9 bases and J by 5 bases, with 1 base left in between. The CDR3 is 8 amino acids. The CDR3: CASETQYF. The CDR3 coding sequence is TGTGCCAGTGAGACCCAGTACTTC.

This clonotype was seen a handful of times. The rearrangement uses TRBV7-2 and TRBJ2-5; no clear D. CDR1 and CDR2 (germline): SGHTA, FQGNSA. The CDR3 has 13 amino acids. Trimming took off 9 bases at V and 5 bases at J, with 16 bases between the two ends. CDR3 in DNA: TGTGCCAGTACCGACATCGGGCGGGAGACCCAGTACTTC. Its protein is CASTDIGRETQYF.

The chain employs TRBV3-1 and TRBJ1-1; D unresolved. V lost 4 bases and J lost 0, with 18 bases in between. Germline CDR1 is LGHDT and CDR2 is YNNKEL (reference sequence). This CDR3 contains 17 residues. CDR3 protein: CASSPPSAGLMNTEAFF. The DNA for the CDR3 is TGTGCCAGCAGCCCCCCCTCGGCCGGCCTCATGAACACTGAAGCTTTCTTT.

This clonotype has a handful of counts. CDR3 residues: CASSLTGTQYF. CDR3 nucleotides: TGTGCCAGCAGCTTGACTGGGACCCAGTACTTC. The chain carries TRBV7-2 and TRBJ2-5; no clear D gene. The CDR3 totals 11 residues. V was cut by 3 bases and J by 7 bases, with 6 bases left in between. In germline, CDR1 is SGHTA, CDR2 FQGNSA. The full variable domain, completed using reference TRBV7-2 and TRBJ2-5, is GAGVSQSPSNKVTEKGKDVELRCDPISGHTALYWYRQSLGQGLEFLIYFQGNSAPDKSGLPSDRFSAERTGGSVSTLTIQRTQQEDSAVYLCASSLTGTQYFGPGTRLLVL.

A single count supports this clonotype. The chain links TRBV29-1 to TRBJ2-5, with 8 bases fitting TRBD2. The ends lost 8 bases at V and 4 bases at J; junction bases unmatched: 6. CDR1 is SQVTM and CDR2 is ANQGSEA in the germline V gene. The CDR3 has 12 amino acids. CDR3 region: CSCYSGRETQYF. CDR3 DNA sequence: TGCAGCTGTTACAGCGGGAGAGAGACCCAGTACTTC.

The sample holds a few counts of this clonotype. V and J are TRBV7-6 and TRBJ2-5, with 11 bases lining up with TRBD1. After removal of 4 bases from V and 7 bases from J, the junction contained 8 bases not matched to a gene. Per germline, CDR1 SGHVS and CDR2 FNYEAQ. CDR3 length: 15 amino acids. The CDR3 protein is CASSSTGTGGGTQYF. The CDR3 region has the DNA TGTGCCAGCAGCTCGACCGGGACAGGGGGAGGGACCCAGTACTTC. The full variable domain, with the rest looked up from reference TRBV7-6 and TRBJ2-5, is GAGVSQSPRYKVTKRGQDVALRCDPISGHVSLYWYRQALGQGPEFLTYFNYEAQQDKSGLPNDRFSAERPEGSISTLTIQRTEQRDSAMYRCASSSTGTGGGTQYFGPGTRLLVL.

In this sample, this clonotype turned up many times. The chain recombines TRBV6-5 with TRBJ2-7; no clear D gene. Germline values: CDR1 MNHEY, CDR2 SVGAGI. The CDR3 has 11 residues. Trimming left V 2 bases short and J 7 bases short, with 6 bases between. Here the CDR3 DNA reads TGTGCCAGCAGTTACATGGGGGAGCAGTACTTC. Encoded protein: CASSYMGEQYF.

This clonotype was observed at least ten times. J is TRBJ1-2 and V is TRBV9, with a possible D match to TRBD1 (5 bases). Per germline, CDR1 SGDLS and CDR2 YYNGEE. V shed 0 bases and J shed 7 bases, with 16 bases lying between them. The CDR3 has 15 amino acids. CDR3: CASSVDPTGEGGYTF. CDR3 coding DNA: TGTGCCAGCAGCGTAGACCCCACGGGGGAGGGTGGCTACACCTTC.

J is TRBJ2-1 and V is TRBV15, with D hard to call. The CDR3 is 12 amino acids. Germline CDR1 reads LNHNV; CDR2 reads YYDKDF (reference sequence). Trimming removed 3 bases at V and 6 bases at J, with 6 bases between. The CDR3 region has the DNA TGTGCCACCAGCAGGCTTGGCAATGAGCAGTTCTTC. It specifies CATSRLGNEQFF.

This clonotype was counted between two and nine times. The rearrangement joins TRBV12-3 or TRBV12-4 to TRBJ1-5; perhaps TRBD1 as D (6 bases). The CDR3 runs to 17 residues. The V and J ends lost 5 bases and 3 bases respectively, with 20 bases between them. CDR3 amino acids: CASSPRGGGPHNQPQHF. The DNA of the CDR3 is TGTGCCAGCAGTCCCAGGGGAGGGGGGCCCCACAATCAGCCCCAGCATTTT.

V usage is TRBV20-1 and J usage is TRBJ1-1; tentative D call: TRBD1 (5 bases). The V gene's germline CDR1 is DFQATT and CDR2 SNEGSKA (reference sequence). Trimming cost V 2 bases and J 7 bases, with 20 bases left between them. The CDR3 contains 15 residues. The CDR3 nucleotides are TGCAGTGCTAGATCGCCGTTCGGGGGGAGAAATGAAGCTTTCTTT. Translating gives CSARSPFGGRNEAFF.

This clonotype was observed a handful of times. The chain joins TRBV10-1 to TRBJ1-2; 7 nucleotides line up with TRBD1. The CDR3 loop spans 13 amino acids. Germline loops: CDR1 WNHNN, CDR2 SYGVQD (reference sequence). J was trimmed by 7 bases and V by 0 bases; bases with no gene match: 2. This CDR3 reads CASSESTGIGYTF. The CDR3 nucleotides read TGCGCCAGCAGTGAGTCGACAGGGATTGGCTACACCTTC.

This clonotype was observed a few times. Possible read error: a much larger clone is one base away. CDR3: CASSQTGTSTGELFF. CDR3 in DNA: TGCGCCAGCAGCCAAACAGGGACGAGCACCGGGGAGCTGTTTTTT. The genes are TRBV5-1 and TRBJ2-2; TRBD1 might be the D (6 bases). In germline, CDR1 is SGHRS, CDR2 YFSETQ. The V end was cut by 4 bases, the J end by 4 bases, with 14 bases between. The CDR3 sequence is 15 residues long.

This clonotype was recorded many times. The CDR3 protein is CASSVGTGIYEQYF. CDR3 coding DNA: TGTGCCAGCAGCGTCGGGACAGGGATCTACGAGCAGTACTTC. V is TRBV7-2 and J is TRBJ2-7; 9 positions match TRBD1. Germline values: CDR1 SGHTA, CDR2 FQGNSA. This CDR3 region has 14 residues. Losses at the gene ends were 5 bases for V and 3 bases for J; bases not matched to a gene: 5. The full variable domain, completed using reference TRBV7-2 and TRBJ2-7, is GAGVSQSPSNKVTEKGKDVELRCDPISGHTALYWYRQSLGQGLEFLIYFQGNSAPDKSGLPSDRFSAERTGGSVSTLTIQRTQQEDSAVYLCASSVGTGIYEQYFGPGTRLTVT.

This clonotype appeared many times. This chain joins TRBV5-1 and TRBJ2-7; 7 bases agree with TRBD1. J gave up 2 bases and V 4 bases, and 12 bases lay outside the gene matches. CDR3 length: 16 amino acids. Germline V gene sequence: CDR1 SGHRS, CDR2 YFSETQ. CDR3 nucleotides: TGCGCCAGCAGCAAGCACCCCGAGGGGGCCACCTACGAGCAGTACTTC. This sequence encodes CASSKHPEGATYEQYF.

The gene calls are TRBV9 and TRBJ2-5; perhaps D is TRBD1 or TRBD2 (5 bases each). V gave up 3 bases and J gave up 4 bases, with 10 bases separating them. This CDR3 contains 13 residues. Per the germline V gene, CDR1 is SGDLS and CDR2 is YYNGEE. The DNA for the CDR3 is TGTGCCAGCAGCGGGGGGATGGGAGAGACCCAGTACTTC. Translated: CASSGGMGETQYF.

For this clonotype: A read error may explain this, as a much larger clone is one base away. The rearrangement joins TRBV10-3 to TRBJ2-5; 8 bases align to TRBD1. The CDR3 loop spans 15 amino acids. CDR1 ENHRY and CDR2 SYGVKD come from the germline V gene. With 5 bases clipped from V and 2 bases from J, the junction kept 7 bases outside the gene matches. The CDR3 reads CAISPQGAGQETQYF. The CDR3, as DNA: TGTGCCATCAGTCCTCAGGGGGCCGGACAAGAGACCCAGTACTTC.

This clonotype was found a few times. This chain connects TRBV10-3 to TRBJ2-5, with D tentatively TRBD2 (6 bases). This CDR3 is built from 13 residues. CDR1 ENHRY and CDR2 SYGVKD come from the germline V gene. The V end lost 8 bases, the J end lost 5 bases, and 15 bases lay between the germline ends. The CDR3 sequence: CAIARGLMETQYF. CDR3 nucleotides: TGTGCCATCGCAAGGGGACTTATGGAGACCCAGTACTTC.

This sequence joins TRBV7-2 and TRBJ2-7, with D perhaps matching TRBD2 (6 bases). V was pared by 5 bases and J by 2 bases, with 13 bases between. The CDR3 is made up of 14 amino acids. Germline assignment: CDR1 SGHTA and CDR2 FQGNSA. CDR3 nucleotides: TGTGCCAGCAGCGGAGGGAGGTTTACCTACGAGCAGTACTTC. This gives the protein CASSGGRFTYEQYF.